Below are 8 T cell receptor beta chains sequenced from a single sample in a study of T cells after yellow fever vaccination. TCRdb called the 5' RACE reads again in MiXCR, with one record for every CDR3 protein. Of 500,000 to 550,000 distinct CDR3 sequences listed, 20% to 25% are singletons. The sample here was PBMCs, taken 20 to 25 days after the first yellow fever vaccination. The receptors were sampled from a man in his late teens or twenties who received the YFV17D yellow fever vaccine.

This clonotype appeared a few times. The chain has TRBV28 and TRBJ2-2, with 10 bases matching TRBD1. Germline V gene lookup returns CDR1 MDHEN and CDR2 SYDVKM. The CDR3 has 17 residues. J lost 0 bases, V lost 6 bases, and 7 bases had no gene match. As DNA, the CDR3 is TGTGCCAGCAGCTTTTTAGGACAGGGGGCGAACACCGGGGAGCTGTTTTTT. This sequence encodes CASSFLGQGANTGELFF.

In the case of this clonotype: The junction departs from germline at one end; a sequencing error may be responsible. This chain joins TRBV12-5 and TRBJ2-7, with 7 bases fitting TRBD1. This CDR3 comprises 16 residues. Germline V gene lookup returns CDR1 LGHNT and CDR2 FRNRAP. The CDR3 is CASGLVRGQETYEQYF. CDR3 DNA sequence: TGTGCTAGTGGGTTGGTCCGCGGACAGGAGACCTACGAGCAGTACTTC. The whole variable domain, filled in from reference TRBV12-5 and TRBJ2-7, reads DARVTQTPRHKVTEMGQEVTMRCQPILGHNTVFWYRQTMMQGLELLAYFRNRAPLDDSGMPKDRFSAEMPDATLATLKIQPSEPRDSAVYFCASGLVRGQETYEQYFGPGTRLTVT.

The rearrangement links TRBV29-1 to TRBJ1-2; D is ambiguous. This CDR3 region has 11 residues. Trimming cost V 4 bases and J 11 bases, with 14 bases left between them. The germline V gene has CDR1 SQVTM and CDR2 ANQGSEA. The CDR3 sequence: CSVGVVGRYTF. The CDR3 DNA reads TGCAGCGTTGGGGTAGTCGGAAGGTACACCTTC.

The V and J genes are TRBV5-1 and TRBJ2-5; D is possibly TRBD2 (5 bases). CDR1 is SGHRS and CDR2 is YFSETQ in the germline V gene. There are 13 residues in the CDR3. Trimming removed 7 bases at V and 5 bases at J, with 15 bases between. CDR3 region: CASLADGMETQYF. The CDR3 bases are TGCGCCAGCTTGGCGGACGGGATGGAGACCCAGTACTTC.

The chain's CDR3 is CRGAGSPSYNEQFF. DNA of the CDR3: TGCAGGGGGGCGGGCTCCCCCTCCTACAATGAGCAGTTCTTC. The chain uses TRBV20-1 and TRBJ2-1; the D gene is possibly TRBD1 (6 bases). The CDR3 is made up of 14 amino acids. Germline loops: CDR1 DFQATT, CDR2 SNEGSKA (reference sequence).

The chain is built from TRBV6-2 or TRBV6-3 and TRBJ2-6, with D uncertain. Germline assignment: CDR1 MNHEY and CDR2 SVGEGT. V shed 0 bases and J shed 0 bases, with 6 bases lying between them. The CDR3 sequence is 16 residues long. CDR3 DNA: TGTGCCAGCAGTTACTCGAGTATCTCTGGGGCCAACGTCCTGACTTTC. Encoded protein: CASSYSSISGANVLTF.

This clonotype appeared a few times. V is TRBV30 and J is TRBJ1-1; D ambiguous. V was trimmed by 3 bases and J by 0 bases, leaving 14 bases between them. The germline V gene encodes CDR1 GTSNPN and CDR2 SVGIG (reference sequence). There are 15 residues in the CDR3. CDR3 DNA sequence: TGTGCCTGGAGCCCCCTCGGCAGACTGAACACTGAAGCTTTCTTT. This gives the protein CAWSPLGRLNTEAFF.

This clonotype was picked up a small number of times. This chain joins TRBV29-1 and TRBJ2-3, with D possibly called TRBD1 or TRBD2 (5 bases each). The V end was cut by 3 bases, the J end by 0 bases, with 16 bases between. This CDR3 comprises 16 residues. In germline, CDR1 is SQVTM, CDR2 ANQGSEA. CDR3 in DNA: TGCAGCGTTGACTCTCGGGGCAGGGAAAGCACAGATACGCAGTATTTT. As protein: CSVDSRGRESTDTQYF.